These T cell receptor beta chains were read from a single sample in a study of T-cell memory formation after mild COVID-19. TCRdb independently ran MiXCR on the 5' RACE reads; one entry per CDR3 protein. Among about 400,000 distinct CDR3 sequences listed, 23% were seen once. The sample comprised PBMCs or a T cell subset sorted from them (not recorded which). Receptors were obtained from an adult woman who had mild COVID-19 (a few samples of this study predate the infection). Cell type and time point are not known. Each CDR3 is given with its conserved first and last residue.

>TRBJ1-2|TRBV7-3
CASSLGQGGGYTF
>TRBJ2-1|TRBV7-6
CASSLSEQNNEQFF
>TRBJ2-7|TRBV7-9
CASSLAFRGAYEQYF
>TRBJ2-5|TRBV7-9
CASSFSRAGQETQYF
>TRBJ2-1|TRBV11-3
CASSFAGLRINEQFF
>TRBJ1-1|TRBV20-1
CSARGAPRGYTEAFF
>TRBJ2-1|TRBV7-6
CASSAVTGYEQFF
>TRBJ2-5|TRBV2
CASSEGPGGETQYF
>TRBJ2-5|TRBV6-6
CASSYSHGETQYF
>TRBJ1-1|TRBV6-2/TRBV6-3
CASNRQGWTEAFF
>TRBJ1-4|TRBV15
CATSSRQNPNEKLFF
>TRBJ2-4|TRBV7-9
CASSPVGGRVIQYF
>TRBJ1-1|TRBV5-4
CASSLAGRVDTEAFF
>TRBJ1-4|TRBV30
CAWTGTQVSGKLFF
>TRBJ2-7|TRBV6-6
CASSPTTSLPYEQYF
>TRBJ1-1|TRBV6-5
CASRQGRMNTEAFF
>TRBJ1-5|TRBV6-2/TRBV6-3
CASSPGVADNQPQHF